This T cell receptor beta chain is from a study of cytomegalovirus exposure and HLA in healthy donors. Study conclusions and caveats: The study listed some 160 cytomegalovirus-associated TCR beta chains. Follow-up analysis seemed to connect common viral pathogens with several of the most significant clusters identified. TCR beta sequences reportedly predicted the HLA-A and HLA-B alleles of most subjects accurately.

On this clone itself: Its cognate antigen is unknown.

The study sampled nominally healthy donors, though unrecorded immune exposures were likely. PCR employed 60 Vbeta and 13 Jbeta primers. Using immunoSEQ multiplex PCR, the repertoire was profiled, and TCRdb retains in-frame clones only, with some absent. Its clone listing holds some 64,000 clones. V lost 6 bases to trimming and J lost 10 bases, with 22 bases between them. Germline loops: CDR1 MNHEY, CDR2 SVGAGI. The CDR3 contains 15 residues. The material sequenced was PBMCs. This receptor was obtained from a woman in her 30s in good health and CMV-seronegative. This rearrangement joins TRBV6-5 to TRBJ2-1; D is perhaps TRBD2 (6 bases). Here the CDR3 DNA reads TGTGCCAGCAGATCCGCGGGACTCGGCCCCAGAGAGCAGTTCTTC. It encodes CASRSAGLGPREQFF.